This paragraph reports one T cell receptor (beta chain). Its antigen remains unidentified. Base-call qualities are not available, and no considerably larger clone is one nucleotide away. TCRbeta CDR3 regions were amplified from genomic DNA by means of the immunoSEQ Assay, a bias-controlled multiplex PCR. As for how the authors treated the data: The number of nucleated cells in each sample was estimated by amplification of reference gene primers within the assay. To quantify the absolute abundance of each unique TCRbeta CDR3 rearrangement, sequence reads were collapsed and filtered. For each sample, productive Simpson clonality was calculated by taking the square root of Simpson's diversity index across productive rearrangements. TCRdb limited this immuneACCESS table to in-frame rearrangements with V and J called. A share of clones is missing; checked studies link under half to unresolved V genes, and the rest is unexplained. D and trimming come from the DNA, and the V and J calls and clone size come from that table. Present in this sample are around 400,000 clones, around 87% of which were seen just once. Of the sample, under 3% falls within the top ten clones.

The germline V gene gives CDR1 as MGHRA and CDR2 as YSYEKL. The CDR3 starts with the cysteine, ends with the phenylalanine, and has 16 residues. The CDR3 DNA has 48 bases and is translated from base 1. V has 0 bases trimmed and J has 2 bases trimmed; junction bases matching no gene number 5. This entry is derived from a study of blood T cell repertoires in COVID-19 (dated by TCRdb to the early 2020s). Broadly, across the study: Samples covering the acute and convalescent phases of COVID-19 were provided by collaborators in the United States, Italy and Spain. Samples came from the ongoing ImmuneRACE study (first 160 participants) plus 1,254 subjects from 6 global collaborators. The prospective study material was composed of cDNA or gDNA derived from T cells, B-cell-depleted T cells, or PBMCs. The dataset comprised deeply sampled blood TCRbeta repertoires from subjects exposed to, actively infected with, or recovered from COVID-19. Sample metadata almost always included a de-identified subject ID, COVID-19 status, age in years and sex. The repertoires were made available in a free public database intended to serve as a resource for research on the immune response to SARS-CoV-2. HLA class I and class II types, where available, came from metadata supplied by the sample provider rather than from assay-based typing.

In Seattle, one collaborating source enrolled patients while the infection was active and tracked those patients longitudinally over the course of disease. Each collaborating institution followed its own protocols to collect whole blood in K2EDTA tubes. For TCRbeta analysis, collaborators shipped samples as frozen whole blood, isolated PBMCs, or DNA extracted from either of those sample types. Results and caveats for the whole study, not just this receptor: Clinical and demographic metadata were provided uncurated, with the amount varying by source and participant.

The receptor was isolated from a woman aged 55-70 years with COVID-19, enrolled during active disease. Sample: peripheral blood. The sequence is built from TRBV4-1 and TRBJ2-7; TRBD2 lines up with 9 middle nucleotides. In nucleotide form, the sequence is TGCGCCAGCAGCCAAGATGGGGTAGCGGGGGCCTACGAGCAGTACTTC. It codes for CASSQDGVAGAYEQYF.